Sequencing of this TCR beta chain was carried out in a study of PD-1 blockade in classical Hodgkin lymphoma. Findings of the study overall: In newly diagnosed patients, baseline TCR diversity was reportedly below that of healthy donors. The authors have not defined what causes the repertoire differences, possibly disease activity or prior therapy.

All patients relapsed after autologous stem cell transplantation, and brentuximab vedotin exposure varied. Complete response, partial response or progressive disease was recorded as best response. This clone showed up just a few times. Its antigen remains unknown. The data were produced by immunoSEQ multiplex PCR, yet TCRdb's version contains in-frame clones alone and is incomplete. This table holds more than 90,000 clones, 75% to 85% found once. The receptor's source is a human donor with classical Hodgkin lymphoma. The material was peripheral blood mononuclear cells (PBMCs), obtained before the second cycle of nivolumab.

CDR3 amino acids: CASSVGGAGTSSYNEQFF. CDR3 sequence (DNA): TGTGCCAGCAGCGTAGGGGGGGCGGGCACATCCTCCTACAATGAGCAGTTCTTC. This chain uses TRBV9 with TRBJ2-1; D may match TRBD1 or TRBD2 (6 bases each). In germline, CDR1 is SGDLS, CDR2 YYNGEE. This CDR3 is built from 18 residues. Trimming pared 0 bases from V and 0 bases from J, leaving 16 bases between. Drawing the rest from reference TRBV9 and TRBJ2-1, the complete variable domain is DSGVTQTPKHLITATGQRVTLRCSPRSGDLSVYWYQQSLDQGLQFLIQYYNGEERAKGNILERFSAQQFPDLHSELNLSSLELGDSALYFCASSVGGAGTSSYNEQFFGPGTRLTVL.